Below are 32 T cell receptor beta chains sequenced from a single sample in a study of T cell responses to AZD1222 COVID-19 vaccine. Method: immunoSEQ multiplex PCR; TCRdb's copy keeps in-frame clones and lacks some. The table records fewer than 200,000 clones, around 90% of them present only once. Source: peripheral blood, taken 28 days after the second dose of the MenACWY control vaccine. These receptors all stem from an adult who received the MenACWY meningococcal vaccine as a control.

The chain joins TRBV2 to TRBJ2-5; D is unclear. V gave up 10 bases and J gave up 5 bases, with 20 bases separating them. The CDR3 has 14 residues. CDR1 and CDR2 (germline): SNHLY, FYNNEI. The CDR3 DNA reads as TGTGCCAAACACCAACGACATCCCAAGGAGACCCAGTACTTC. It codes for CAKHQRHPKETQYF.

Here the CDR3 DNA reads TGTGCCAGCAGCTTTTCCCCCCGTAGCACAGATACGCAGTATTTT. Translation: CASSFSPRSTDTQYF. The V and J genes are TRBV7-3 and TRBJ2-3; D remains ambiguous. Trimming removed 3 bases from V and 0 bases from J, with 10 bases in between. This CDR3 contains 15 residues. Germline V lookup: CDR1 SGHTA, CDR2 FQGTGA.

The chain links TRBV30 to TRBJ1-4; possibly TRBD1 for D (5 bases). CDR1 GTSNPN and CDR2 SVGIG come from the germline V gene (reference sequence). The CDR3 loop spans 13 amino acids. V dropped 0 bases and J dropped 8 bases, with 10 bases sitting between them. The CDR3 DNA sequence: TGTGCCTGGAGTGTCGGGGGGACGGAAAAACTGTTTTTT. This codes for CAWSVGGTEKLFF.

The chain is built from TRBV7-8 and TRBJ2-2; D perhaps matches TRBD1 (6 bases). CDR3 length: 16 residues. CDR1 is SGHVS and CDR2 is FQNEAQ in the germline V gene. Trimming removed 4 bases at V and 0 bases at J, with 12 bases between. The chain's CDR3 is CASSSWDNANTGELFF. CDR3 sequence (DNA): TGTGCCAGCAGCTCATGGGACAACGCGAACACCGGGGAGCTGTTTTTT.

The CDR3 region is CASSLERGLRRRLTF. The DNA for the CDR3 is TGTGCCAGCAGCTTGGAGAGGGGTCTGCGGCGGCGGCTCACCTTC. The chain combines TRBV5-8 with TRBJ1-2; D is perhaps TRBD1 (5 bases). The CDR3 is made up of 15 amino acids. The germline V and J ends were trimmed by 0 bases and 13 bases, with 22 bases remaining between them. CDR1 is SGHTS, CDR2 YDEGEE, per germline.

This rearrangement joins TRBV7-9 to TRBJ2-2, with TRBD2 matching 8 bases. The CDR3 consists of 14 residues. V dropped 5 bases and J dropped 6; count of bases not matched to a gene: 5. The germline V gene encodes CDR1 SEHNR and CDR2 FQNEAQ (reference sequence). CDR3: CASSPSTSAGELFF. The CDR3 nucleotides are TGTGCCAGCAGCCCTTCGACTAGCGCCGGGGAGCTGTTTTTT.

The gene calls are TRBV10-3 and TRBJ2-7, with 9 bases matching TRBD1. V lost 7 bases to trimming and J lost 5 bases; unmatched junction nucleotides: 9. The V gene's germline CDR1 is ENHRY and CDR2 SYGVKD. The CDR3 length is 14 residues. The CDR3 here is CAITPGQGKHEQYF. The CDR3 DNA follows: TGTGCCATCACCCCGGGACAGGGTAAGCACGAGCAGTACTTC.

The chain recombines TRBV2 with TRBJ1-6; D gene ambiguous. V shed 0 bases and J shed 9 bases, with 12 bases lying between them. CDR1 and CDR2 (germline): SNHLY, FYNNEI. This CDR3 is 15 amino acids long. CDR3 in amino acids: CASSEARVSVSPLHF. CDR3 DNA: TGTGCCAGCAGTGAAGCGAGGGTTTCGGTTTCACCCCTCCACTTT.

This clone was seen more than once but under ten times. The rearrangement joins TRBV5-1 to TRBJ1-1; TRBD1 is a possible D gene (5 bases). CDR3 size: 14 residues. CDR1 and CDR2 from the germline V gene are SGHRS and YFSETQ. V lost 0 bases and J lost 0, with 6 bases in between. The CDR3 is CASSLEGLNTEAFF. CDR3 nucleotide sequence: TGCGCCAGCAGCTTGGAGGGGTTGAACACTGAAGCTTTCTTT.

The CDR3 DNA sequence: TGCGCCAGCAGCTTTGTCAGGGGAGGTGGGGCCAACGTCCTGACTTTC. Translated, it gives CASSFVRGGGANVLTF. This rearrangement joins TRBV5-1 to TRBJ2-6, with D possibly called TRBD1 or TRBD2 (6 bases each). The CDR3 has 16 residues. V gave up 2 bases and J gave up 3 bases, with 12 bases separating them. CDR1 and CDR2 (germline): SGHRS, YFSETQ. The full variable domain, rest sourced from reference TRBV5-1 and TRBJ2-6, is KAGVTQTPRYLIKTRGQQVTLSCSPISGHRSVSWYQQTPGQGLQFLFEYFSETQRNKGNFPGRFSGRQFSNSRSEMNVSTLELGDSALYLCASSFVRGGGANVLTFGAGSRLTVL.

The CDR3 coding sequence is TGTGCCAGCAGTTACCGGCGGGAGCAGTTCTTC. Its protein product is CASSYRREQFF. The chain carries TRBV6-6 and TRBJ2-1; D is ambiguous. Germline V gene sequence: CDR1 MNHNY, CDR2 SVGAGI (reference sequence). V gave up 2 bases and J gave up 10 bases, with 6 bases separating them. There are 11 residues in the CDR3.

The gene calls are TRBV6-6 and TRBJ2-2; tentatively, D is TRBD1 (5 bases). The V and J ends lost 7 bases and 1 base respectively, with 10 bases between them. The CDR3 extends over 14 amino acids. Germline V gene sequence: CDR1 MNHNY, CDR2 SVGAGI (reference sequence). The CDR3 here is CASTYDRNTGELFF. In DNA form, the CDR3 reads TGTGCCAGCACCTACGACAGGAACACCGGGGAGCTGTTTTTT.

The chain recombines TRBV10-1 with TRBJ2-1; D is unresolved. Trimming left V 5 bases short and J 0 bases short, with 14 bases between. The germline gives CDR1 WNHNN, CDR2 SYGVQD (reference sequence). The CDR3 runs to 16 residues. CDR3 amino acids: CASSSTPPGSYNEQFF. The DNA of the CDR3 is TGCGCCAGCAGTTCCACTCCGCCAGGCTCCTACAATGAGCAGTTCTTC.

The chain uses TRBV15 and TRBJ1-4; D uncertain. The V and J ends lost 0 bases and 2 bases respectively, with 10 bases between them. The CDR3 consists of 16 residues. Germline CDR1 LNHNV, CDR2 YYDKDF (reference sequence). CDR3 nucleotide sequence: TGTGCCACCAGCAGAGATCGGAGTCCCACTAATGAAAAACTGTTTTTT. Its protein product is CATSRDRSPTNEKLFF.

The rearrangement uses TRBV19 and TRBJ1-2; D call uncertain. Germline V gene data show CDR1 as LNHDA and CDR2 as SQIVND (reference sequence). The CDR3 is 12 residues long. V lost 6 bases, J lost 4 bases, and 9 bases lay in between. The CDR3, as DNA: TGTGCCAGTAGCATCCGAAGCTATGGCTACACCTTC. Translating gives CASSIRSYGYTF.

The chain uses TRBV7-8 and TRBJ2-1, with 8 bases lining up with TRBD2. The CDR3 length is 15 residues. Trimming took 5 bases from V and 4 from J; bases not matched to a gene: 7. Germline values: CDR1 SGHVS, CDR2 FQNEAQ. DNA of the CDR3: TGTGCCAGCAGCCCAACCGGGACTAGATACAATGAGCAGTTCTTC. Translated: CASSPTGTRYNEQFF.

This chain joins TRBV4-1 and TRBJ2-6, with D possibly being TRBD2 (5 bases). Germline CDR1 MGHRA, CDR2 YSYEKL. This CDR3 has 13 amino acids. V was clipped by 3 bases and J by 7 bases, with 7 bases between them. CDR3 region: CASSQPGANVLTF. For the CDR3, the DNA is TGCGCCAGCAGCCAGCCGGGAGCCAACGTCCTGACTTTC.

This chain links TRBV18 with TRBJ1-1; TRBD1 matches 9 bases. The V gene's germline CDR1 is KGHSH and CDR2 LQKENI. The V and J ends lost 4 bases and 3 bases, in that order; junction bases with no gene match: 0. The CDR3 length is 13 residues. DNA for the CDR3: TGTGCCAGCTCACGACAGGGGGACACTGAAGCTTTCTTT. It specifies CASSRQGDTEAFF.

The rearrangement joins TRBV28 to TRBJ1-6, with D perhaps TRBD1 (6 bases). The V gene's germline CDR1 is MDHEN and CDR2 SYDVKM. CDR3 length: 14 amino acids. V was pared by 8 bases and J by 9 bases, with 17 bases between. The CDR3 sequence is CASSTGQRGSPLHF. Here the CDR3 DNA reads TGTGCCAGCTCGACGGGACAAAGGGGTTCACCCCTCCACTTT.

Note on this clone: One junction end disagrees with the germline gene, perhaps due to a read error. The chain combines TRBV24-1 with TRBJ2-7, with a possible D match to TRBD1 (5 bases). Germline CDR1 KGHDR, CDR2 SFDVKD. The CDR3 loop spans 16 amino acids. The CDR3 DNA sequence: TGTGCCACCAGTGATTGGATAGGGGAACGGAATGATTATAGGGACTTC. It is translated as CATSDWIGERNDYRDF.

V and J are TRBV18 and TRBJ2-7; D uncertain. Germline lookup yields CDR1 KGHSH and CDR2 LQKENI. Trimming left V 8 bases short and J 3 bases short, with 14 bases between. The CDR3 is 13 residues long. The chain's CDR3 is CASREALDYEQYF. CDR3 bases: TGTGCCAGCAGAGAGGCTCTAGACTACGAGCAGTACTTC. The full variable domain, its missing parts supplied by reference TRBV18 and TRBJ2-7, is NAGVMQNPRHLVRRRGQEARLRCSPMKGHSHVYWYRQLPEEGLKFMVYLQKENIIDESGMPKERFSAEFPKEGPSILRIQQVVRGDSAAYFCASREALDYEQYFGPGTRLTVT.

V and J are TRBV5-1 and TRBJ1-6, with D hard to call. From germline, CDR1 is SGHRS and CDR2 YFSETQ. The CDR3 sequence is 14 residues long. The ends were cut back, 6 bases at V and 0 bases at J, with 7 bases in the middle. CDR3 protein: CASKESSYNSPLHF. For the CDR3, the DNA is TGCGCCAGCAAAGAGAGCTCCTATAATTCACCCCTCCACTTT.

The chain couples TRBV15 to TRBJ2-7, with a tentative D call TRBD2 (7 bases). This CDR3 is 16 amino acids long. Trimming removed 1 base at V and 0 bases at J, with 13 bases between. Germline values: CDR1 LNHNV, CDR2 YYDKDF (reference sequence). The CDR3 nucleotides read TGTGCCACCAGCAGAGGGGAGGGGGTCAGCTCCTACGAGCAGTACTTC. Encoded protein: CATSRGEGVSSYEQYF.

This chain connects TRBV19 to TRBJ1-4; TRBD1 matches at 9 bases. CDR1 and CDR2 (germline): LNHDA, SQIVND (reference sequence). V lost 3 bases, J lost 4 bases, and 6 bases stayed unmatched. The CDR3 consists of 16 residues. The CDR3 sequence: CASSIDRGAVNEKLFF. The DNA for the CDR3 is TGTGCCAGTAGTATTGACAGGGGGGCAGTTAATGAAAAACTGTTTTTT.

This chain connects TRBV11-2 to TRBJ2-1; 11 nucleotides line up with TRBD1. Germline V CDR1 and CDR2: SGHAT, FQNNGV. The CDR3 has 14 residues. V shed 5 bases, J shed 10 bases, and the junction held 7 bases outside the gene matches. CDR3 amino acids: CASSVGQGAEEQFF. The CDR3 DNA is TGTGCCAGCAGCGTAGGACAGGGGGCAGAGGAGCAGTTCTTC. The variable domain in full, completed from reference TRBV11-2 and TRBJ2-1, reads EAGVAQSPRYKIIEKRQSVAFWCNPISGHATLYWYQQILGQGPKLLIQFQNNGVVDDSQLPKDRFSAERLKGVDSTLKIQPAKLEDSAVYLCASSVGQGAEEQFFGPGTRLTVL.

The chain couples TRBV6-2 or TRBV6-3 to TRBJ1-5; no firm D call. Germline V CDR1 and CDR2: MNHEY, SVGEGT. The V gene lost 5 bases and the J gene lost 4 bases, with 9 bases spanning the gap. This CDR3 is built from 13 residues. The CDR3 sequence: CASSLEYNQPQHF. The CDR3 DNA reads TGTGCCAGCAGTCTCGAATATAATCAGCCCCAGCATTTT.

This chain's CDR3 is CASSQDPRGGGYGYTF. The CDR3 DNA reads TGTGCCAGCAGCCAAGATCCCCGGGGCGGAGGCTATGGCTACACCTTC. The chain has TRBV4-2 and TRBJ1-2; perhaps TRBD1 as D (5 bases). The CDR3 spans 16 residues. Trimming shortened V by 0 bases and J by 4 bases, and 15 bases separated the two germline ends. CDR1 is LGHNA, CDR2 YNFKEQ, per germline.

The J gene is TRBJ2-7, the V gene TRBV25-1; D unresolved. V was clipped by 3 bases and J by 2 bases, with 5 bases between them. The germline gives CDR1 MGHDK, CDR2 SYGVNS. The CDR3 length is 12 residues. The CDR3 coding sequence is TGTGCCAGCAGTGATGGGACCTACGAGCAGTACTTC. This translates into CASSDGTYEQYF.

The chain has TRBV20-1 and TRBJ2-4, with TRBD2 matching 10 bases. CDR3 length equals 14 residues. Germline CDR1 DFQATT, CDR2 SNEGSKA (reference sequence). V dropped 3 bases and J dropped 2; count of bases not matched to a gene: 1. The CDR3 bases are TGCAGTGCTAGTACTAGCGGGACCAAAAACATTCAGTACTTC. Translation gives CSASTSGTKNIQYF.

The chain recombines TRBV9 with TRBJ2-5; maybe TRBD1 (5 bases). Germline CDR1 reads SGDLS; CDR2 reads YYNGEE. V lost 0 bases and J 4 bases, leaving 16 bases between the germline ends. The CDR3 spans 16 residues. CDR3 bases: TGTGCCAGCAGCGTAGGTCTTGGCAGGGTGGGAGAGACCCAGTACTTC. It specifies CASSVGLGRVGETQYF.

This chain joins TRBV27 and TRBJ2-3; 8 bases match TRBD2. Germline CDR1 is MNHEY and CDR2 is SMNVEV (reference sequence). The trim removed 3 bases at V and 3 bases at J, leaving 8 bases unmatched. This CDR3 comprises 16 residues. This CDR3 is CASSFIGSGKTDTQYF. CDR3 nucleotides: TGTGCCAGCAGTTTTATCGGTAGCGGGAAGACAGATACGCAGTATTTT.

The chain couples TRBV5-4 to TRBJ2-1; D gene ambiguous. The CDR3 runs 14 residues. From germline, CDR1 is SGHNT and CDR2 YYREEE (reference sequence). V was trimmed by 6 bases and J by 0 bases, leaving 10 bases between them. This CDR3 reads CASTSPGSYNEQFF. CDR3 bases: TGTGCCAGCACCTCGCCTGGCTCCTACAATGAGCAGTTCTTC.